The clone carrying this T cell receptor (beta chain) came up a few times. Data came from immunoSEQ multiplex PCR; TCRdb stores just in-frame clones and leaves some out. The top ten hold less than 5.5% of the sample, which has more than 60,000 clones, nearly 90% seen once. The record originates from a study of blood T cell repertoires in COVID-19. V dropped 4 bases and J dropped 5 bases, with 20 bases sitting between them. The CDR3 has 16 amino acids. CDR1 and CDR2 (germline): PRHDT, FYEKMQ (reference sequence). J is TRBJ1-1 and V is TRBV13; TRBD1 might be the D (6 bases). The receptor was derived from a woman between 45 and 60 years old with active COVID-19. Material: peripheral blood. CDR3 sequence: CASSSPSDSEKTEAFF. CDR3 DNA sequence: TGTGCCAGCAGCTCACCCTCGGACAGTGAGAAAACTGAAGCTTTCTTT.